This is a list of T cell receptor beta chains from one sample in a study of PD-L1 blockade in urothelial cancer. Clones were sequenced by immunoSEQ multiplex PCR, and TCRdb holds only the in-frame ones, with some missing. In the table there are 75,000 to 100,000 clones, 75% to 90% of which are singletons. The specimen was PBMCs, collected around atezolizumab (anti-PD-L1) treatment. All receptors derive from a man in his 70s with urothelial cancer. Both conserved end residues are part of each CDR3. Each record gives: CDR3 protein, CDR3 DNA, J gene, clone size, V gene, D gene. A D gene is named only where the DNA matches it firmly. For some rows the clone size is stated as once, few or many, or as a class when expanded; others skip it.

CDR3 protein: CASKGQGYETQYF; CDR3 DNA: TGTGCCAGCAAAGGACAGGGGTACGAGACCCAGTACTTC; J gene: TRBJ2-5; clone size: .; V gene: TRBV2; D gene: TRBD1
CDR3 protein: CASAKGGDWNEQFF; CDR3 DNA: TGTGCCAGCGCCAAGGGCGGGGACTGGAATGAGCAGTTCTTC; J gene: TRBJ2-1; clone size: .; V gene: TRBV11-2; D gene: .
CDR3 protein: CASTGGWGQPQHF; CDR3 DNA: TGTGCCAGTACAGGGGGCTGGGGTCAGCCCCAGCATTTT; J gene: TRBJ1-5; clone size: .; V gene: TRBV2; D gene: TRBD1
CDR3 protein: CASRHGTAPALGYTF; CDR3 DNA: TGTGCCAGCAGACACGGGACAGCCCCTGCCCTTGGCTACACCTTC; J gene: TRBJ1-2; clone size: .; V gene: TRBV11-2; D gene: TRBD1
CDR3 protein: CASRDRVRNTEAFF; CDR3 DNA: TGTGCCAGCAGAGACAGGGTGAGGAACACTGAAGCTTTCTTT; J gene: TRBJ1-1; clone size: .; V gene: TRBV10-3; D gene: TRBD1
CDR3 protein: CASSFQRGRQETQYF; CDR3 DNA: TGTGCCAGCAGCTTTCAGCGGGGGCGGCAAGAGACCCAGTACTTC; J gene: TRBJ2-5; clone size: .; V gene: TRBV11-2; D gene: TRBD2
CDR3 protein: CASSQFLGGPGYTF; CDR3 DNA: TGTGCCAGCAGCCAATTCTTGGGAGGGCCTGGCTACACCTTC; J gene: TRBJ1-2; clone size: .; V gene: TRBV7-8; D gene: .
CDR3 protein: CASSVGLAGTNTGELFF; CDR3 DNA: TGTGCCAGCAGCGTAGGACTAGCGGGGACGAACACCGGGGAGCTGTTTTTT; J gene: TRBJ2-2; clone size: .; V gene: TRBV9; D gene: TRBD2
CDR3 protein: CASSPFGGTNEKLFF; CDR3 DNA: TGTGCCAGCAGCCCATTCGGGGGTACTAATGAAAAACTGTTTTTT; J gene: TRBJ1-4; clone size: .; V gene: TRBV11-2; D gene: .
CDR3 protein: CASSLAASVTYNEQFF; CDR3 DNA: TGTGCCAGCAGCTTAGCGGCTAGCGTAACATACAATGAGCAGTTCTTC; J gene: TRBJ2-1; clone size: .; V gene: TRBV7-2; D gene: .
CDR3 protein: CASSLIGRGSGTEAFF; CDR3 DNA: TGTGCCAGTAGTTTAATAGGGCGGGGGAGTGGCACTGAAGCTTTCTTT; J gene: TRBJ1-1; clone size: .; V gene: TRBV19; D gene: .
CDR3 protein: CASTGGKTDTQYF; CDR3 DNA: TGTGCCAGCACGGGCGGGAAAACAGATACGCAGTATTTT; J gene: TRBJ2-3; clone size: .; V gene: TRBV2; D gene: .
CDR3 protein: CASSVGQGDYGYTF; CDR3 DNA: TGTGCCAGCTCAGTGGGACAGGGAGACTATGGCTACACCTTC; J gene: TRBJ1-2; clone size: .; V gene: TRBV18; D gene: TRBD1
CDR3 protein: CASSLGGDTGELFF; CDR3 DNA: TGTGCTAGCAGCTTGGGAGGGGACACCGGGGAGCTGTTTTTT; J gene: TRBJ2-2; clone size: .; V gene: TRBV7-7; D gene: TRBD2
CDR3 protein: CASSLEDRESFF; CDR3 DNA: TGTGCCAGCAGCTTAGAGGACAGGGAATCTTTCTTT; J gene: TRBJ1-1; clone size: .; V gene: TRBV7-9; D gene: TRBD1
CDR3 protein: CASSRGTFQNTEAFF; CDR3 DNA: TGTGCCAGCAGCCGTGGGACTTTCCAGAACACTGAAGCTTTCTTT; J gene: TRBJ1-1; clone size: .; V gene: TRBV5-4; D gene: .
CDR3 protein: CASSALQGAVGNTIYF; CDR3 DNA: TGTGCCAGCAGTGCCCTGCAGGGGGCGGTAGGAAACACCATATATTTT; J gene: TRBJ1-3; clone size: .; V gene: TRBV6-1; D gene: TRBD1
CDR3 protein: CASSKQASSYNEQFF; CDR3 DNA: TGTGCCAGCAGTAAACAGGCTAGCTCCTACAATGAGCAGTTCTTC; J gene: TRBJ2-1; clone size: .; V gene: TRBV6-5; D gene: .
CDR3 protein: CAREGATKNIQYF; CDR3 DNA: TGTGCCAGAGAGGGGGCGACCAAAAACATTCAGTACTTC; J gene: TRBJ2-4; clone size: .; V gene: TRBV2; D gene: TRBD1
CDR3 protein: CASSLNPASGSYTF; CDR3 DNA: TGTGCCAGCAGCTTAAATCCGGCAAGCGGGAGCTACACCTTC; J gene: TRBJ1-2; clone size: .; V gene: TRBV7-2; D gene: .
CDR3 protein: CASSWTGLRNTGELFF; CDR3 DNA: TGTGCCAGCTCCTGGACGGGACTTAGAAACACCGGGGAGCTGTTTTTT; J gene: TRBJ2-2; clone size: .; V gene: TRBV7-3; D gene: .
CDR3 protein: CAWARDSTDTQYF; CDR3 DNA: TGTGCCTGGGCCCGGGACTCCACAGATACGCAGTATTTT; J gene: TRBJ2-3; clone size: once; V gene: TRBV30; D gene: .
CDR3 protein: CASSQRDRLSTDTQYF; CDR3 DNA: TGCGCCAGCAGCCAACGGGACAGACTTAGCACAGATACGCAGTATTTT; J gene: TRBJ2-3; clone size: once; V gene: TRBV4-1; D gene: TRBD1
CDR3 protein: CASSSLAGVRDTQYF; CDR3 DNA: TGTGCCAGCAGCTCGCTAGCGGGAGTAAGAGATACGCAGTATTTT; J gene: TRBJ2-3; clone size: .; V gene: TRBV7-9; D gene: TRBD2
CDR3 protein: CASSLGGTTSGETQYF; CDR3 DNA: TGTGCCAGCAGCTTGGGCGGCACCACTTCGGGAGAGACCCAGTACTTC; J gene: TRBJ2-5; clone size: .; V gene: TRBV5-5; D gene: .
CDR3 protein: CASSHDSDNEQFF; CDR3 DNA: TGTGCCAGTTCTCACGACTCCGACAATGAGCAGTTCTTC; J gene: TRBJ2-1; clone size: .; V gene: TRBV19; D gene: .
CDR3 protein: CASSQGQGREQYF; CDR3 DNA: TGTGCCAGCAGCCAAGGACAGGGGCGCGAGCAGTACTTC; J gene: TRBJ2-7; clone size: .; V gene: TRBV14; D gene: TRBD1
CDR3 protein: CASSFSRGPFGYTF; CDR3 DNA: TGTGCCAGCAGCTTCAGCAGGGGGCCCTTTGGCTACACCTTC; J gene: TRBJ1-2; clone size: .; V gene: TRBV11-2; D gene: TRBD1
CDR3 protein: CATSRTGFQLANEQFF; CDR3 DNA: TGTGCCACCAGCAGGACGGGGTTTCAGCTCGCCAATGAGCAGTTCTTC; J gene: TRBJ2-1; clone size: .; V gene: TRBV15; D gene: .
CDR3 protein: CASSLAGTGGAQYF; CDR3 DNA: TGTGCCAGCAGCTTAGCAGGGACCGGCGGGGCGCAGTATTTT; J gene: TRBJ2-3; clone size: .; V gene: TRBV11-1; D gene: .
CDR3 protein: CASSNQGARTEAFF; CDR3 DNA: TGTGCCAGTAGTAATCAGGGGGCGCGCACTGAAGCTTTCTTT; J gene: TRBJ1-1; clone size: .; V gene: TRBV19; D gene: TRBD1
CDR3 protein: CASSPDRGRYGYEQYF; CDR3 DNA: TGTGCCAGCAGCCCCGACAGGGGGCGGTATGGCTACGAGCAGTACTTC; J gene: TRBJ2-7; clone size: few; V gene: TRBV5-6; D gene: TRBD1
CDR3 protein: CASSFRGSSYNSPLHF; CDR3 DNA: TGTGCCAGCAGCTTTAGGGGCAGCTCCTATAATTCACCCCTCCACTTT; J gene: TRBJ1-6; clone size: .; V gene: TRBV13; D gene: .
CDR3 protein: CASSTWQGRDTQYF; CDR3 DNA: TGTGCCAGCAGCACTTGGCAGGGTAGGGATACGCAGTATTTT; J gene: TRBJ2-3; clone size: .; V gene: TRBV5-4; D gene: .
CDR3 protein: CASSLRQYGAPQHF; CDR3 DNA: TGTGCCAGCAGCTTGCGACAGTATGGTGCTCCCCAGCATTTT; J gene: TRBJ1-5; clone size: .; V gene: TRBV5-4; D gene: .
CDR3 protein: CASSYDGQTTRELFF; CDR3 DNA: TGTGCCAGCAGCTACGACGGACAGACCACCCGGGAGCTGTTTTTT; J gene: TRBJ2-2; clone size: once; V gene: TRBV28; D gene: .
CDR3 protein: CASSSDGLAGWDTQYF; CDR3 DNA: TGTGCCAGCAGCTCGGATGGACTAGCGGGGTGGGATACGCAGTATTTT; J gene: TRBJ2-3; clone size: .; V gene: TRBV5-5; D gene: TRBD2
CDR3 protein: CASSAPAPGYTF; CDR3 DNA: TGTGCCAGCAGCGCCCCCGCGCCTGGCTACACCTTC; J gene: TRBJ1-2; clone size: .; V gene: TRBV9; D gene: .
CDR3 protein: CASSVTGSTNEKLFF; CDR3 DNA: TGTGCCAGCAGCGTCACAGGGTCGACTAATGAAAAACTGTTTTTT; J gene: TRBJ1-4; clone size: .; V gene: TRBV11-2; D gene: .
CDR3 protein: CASSPSGRSYEQYF; CDR3 DNA: TGCGCCAGCAGCCCTAGCGGGCGCTCCTACGAGCAGTACTTC; J gene: TRBJ2-7; clone size: .; V gene: TRBV5-1; D gene: TRBD2
CDR3 protein: CASSPLPGLAGGPQDTQYF; CDR3 DNA: TGTGCCAGCAGCCCCCTCCCGGGACTAGCGGGAGGGCCTCAAGATACGCAGTATTTT; J gene: TRBJ2-3; clone size: few; V gene: TRBV13; D gene: TRBD2
CDR3 protein: CSVEAGGNTEAFF; CDR3 DNA: TGCAGCGTTGAAGCGGGGGGTAACACTGAAGCTTTCTTT; J gene: TRBJ1-1; clone size: once; V gene: TRBV29-1; D gene: .
CDR3 protein: CASSPRFGSGGADTQYF; CDR3 DNA: TGTGCCAGCAGCCCTCGATTTGGTAGCGGGGGGGCGGATACGCAGTATTTT; J gene: TRBJ2-3; clone size: .; V gene: TRBV9; D gene: TRBD2
CDR3 protein: CASSPGTTFVNEQFF; CDR3 DNA: TGCGCCAGCAGCCCTGGGACAACCTTTGTGAATGAGCAGTTCTTC; J gene: TRBJ2-1; clone size: .; V gene: TRBV5-1; D gene: .
CDR3 protein: CASSDGGYGYTF; CDR3 DNA: TGTGCCAGCAGCGATGGAGGCTATGGCTACACTTTC; J gene: TRBJ1-2; clone size: .; V gene: TRBV7-9; D gene: .
CDR3 protein: CASSLGTGGGEQFF; CDR3 DNA: TGCGCCAGCAGCTTGGGGACAGGGGGGGGTGAGCAGTTCTTC; J gene: TRBJ2-1; clone size: .; V gene: TRBV5-1; D gene: TRBD1
CDR3 protein: CASSNLPGGVGTEAFF; CDR3 DNA: TGTGCCAGTAGTAACCTCCCAGGGGGAGTTGGCACTGAAGCTTTCTTT; J gene: TRBJ1-1; clone size: .; V gene: TRBV19; D gene: TRBD1
CDR3 protein: CASSSNRDRAGANVLTF; CDR3 DNA: TGTGCCAGCAGCTCAAATCGGGACAGGGCTGGGGCCAACGTCCTGACTTTC; J gene: TRBJ2-6; clone size: .; V gene: TRBV5-4; D gene: TRBD1
CDR3 protein: CASTHGGEHQPQHF; CDR3 DNA: TGTGCCAGCACCCACGGGGGGGAACATCAGCCCCAGCATTTT; J gene: TRBJ1-5; clone size: few; V gene: TRBV6-6; D gene: .
CDR3 protein: CAWSPSSDRGEPQHF; CDR3 DNA: TGTGCCTGGAGCCCATCCTCCGACAGGGGTGAGCCCCAGCATTTT; J gene: TRBJ1-5; clone size: few; V gene: TRBV30; D gene: TRBD1
CDR3 protein: CATTTGTSGYNEQFF; CDR3 DNA: TGTGCCACCACTACCGGGACTAGCGGATACAATGAGCAGTTCTTC; J gene: TRBJ2-1; clone size: .; V gene: TRBV15; D gene: TRBD2
CDR3 protein: CASSPQVSTDTQYF; CDR3 DNA: TGTGCCAGCAGTCCGCAGGTTAGCACAGATACGCAGTATTTT; J gene: TRBJ2-3; clone size: .; V gene: TRBV2; D gene: .